What follows is one TCR beta chain and its context. This CDR3 region has 16 residues. From germline, CDR1 is SGHAT and CDR2 FQNNGV. V was shortened by 5 bases and J by 2 bases, with 19 bases between the two germline ends. These data originate in a study of OX40 agonist ivuxolimab in advanced cancers. On the study more broadly: Patients received ivuxolimab, an intravenous treatment, every 2 weeks at 0.01 to 10 mg/kg.

Profiling relied on immunoSEQ multiplex PCR, and the TCRdb table lists in-frame clones only, not all of them. The sample has around 80,000 clones, 65% to 90% seen once; the top ten hold 0.5% to 0.55%. The chain is built from TRBV11-2 and TRBJ2-7, with D perhaps matching TRBD2 (6 bases). Sequences were derived from CD4+ or CD8+ T cells sorted from blood, sampled in a trial of the OX40 agonist ivuxolimab. The clonotype was recovered from an adult with an advanced solid tumor such as melanoma, head and neck, liver or kidney cancer. CDR3 in DNA: TGTGCCAGCAGCCCTGGGACTGGACGGGAGACCTACGAGCAGTACTTC. It specifies CASSPGTGRETYEQYF.